This T cell receptor (beta chain) was captured by sequencing in a study of neoadjuvant anti-PD-1 for oral cavity cancer. Time point specified: after neoadjuvant nivolumab, at surgical resection. CDR1 and CDR2 from the germline V gene are SGHRS and YFSETQ. This CDR3 has 16 residues. Trimming pared 0 bases from V and 2 bases from J, leaving 12 bases between. The repertoire was sequenced with immunoSEQ multiplex PCR; TCRdb's copy has only in-frame clones and lacks some. Of tens of thousands of clones in the sample, more than 40% were seen once. A single count supports this clone. V and J are TRBV5-1 and TRBJ2-1, with D uncertain. This TCR came from a person between 40 and 85 years old with oral cavity squamous cell carcinoma. Sequenced here: tumor tissue, sampled after nivolumab (anti-PD-1) treatment. The CDR3 loop reads CASSLVGILTYNEQFF. The CDR3 DNA reads TGCGCCAGCAGCTTGGTAGGGATCCTTACCTACAATGAGCAGTTCTTC. Complete variable domain (other parts from reference TRBV5-1 and TRBJ2-1): KAGVTQTPRYLIKTRGQQVTLSCSPISGHRSVSWYQQTPGQGLQFLFEYFSETQRNKGNFPGRFSGRQFSNSRSEMNVSTLELGDSALYLCASSLVGILTYNEQFFGPGTRLTVL.